This entry describes one T cell receptor beta chain. Trimming took 2 bases from V and 4 from J, leaving 18 bases between them. In germline, CDR1 is ENHRY, CDR2 SYGVKD. CDR3 length: 16 residues. TCRs were sequenced from a few patients responding to pembrolizumab. The source of the sample is a study of PD-1 blockade in mismatch repair-deficient tumors. TCRdb keeps only in-frame clones here, not all; method: immunoSEQ multiplex PCR. This repertoire shows 130,000 or so clones, 86% found once; its top ten account for 13%. The TCR was taken from an adult with mismatch repair-deficient cancer. The chain employs TRBV10-3 and TRBJ2-7; TRBD1 or TRBD2 may be the D gene (5 bases each). The sample in question was peripheral blood, obtained 44 weeks after starting pembrolizumab. The CDR3 nucleotides read TGTGCCATCAGTGAGATACTCCGGGGCAGAAATTACGAGCAGTACTTC. It yields the protein CAISEILRGRNYEQYF.